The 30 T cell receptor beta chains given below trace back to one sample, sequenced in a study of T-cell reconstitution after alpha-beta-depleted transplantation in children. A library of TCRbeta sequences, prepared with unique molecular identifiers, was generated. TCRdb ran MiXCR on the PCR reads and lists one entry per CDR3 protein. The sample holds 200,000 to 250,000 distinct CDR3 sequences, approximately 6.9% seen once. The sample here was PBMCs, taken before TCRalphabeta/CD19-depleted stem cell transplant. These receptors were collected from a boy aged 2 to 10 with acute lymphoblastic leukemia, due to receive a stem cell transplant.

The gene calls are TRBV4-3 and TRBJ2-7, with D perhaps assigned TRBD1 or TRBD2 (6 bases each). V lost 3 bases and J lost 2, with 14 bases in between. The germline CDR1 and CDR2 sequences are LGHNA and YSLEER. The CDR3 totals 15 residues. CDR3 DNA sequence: TGCGCCAGCAGCCAGGGAGGCCAGGGGACCTACGAGCAGTACTTC. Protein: CASSQGGQGTYEQYF.

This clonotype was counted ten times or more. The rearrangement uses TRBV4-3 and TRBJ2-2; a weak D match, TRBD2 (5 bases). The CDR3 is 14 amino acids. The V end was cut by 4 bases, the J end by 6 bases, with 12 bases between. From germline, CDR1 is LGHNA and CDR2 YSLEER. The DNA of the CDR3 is TGCGCCAGCAGCCTTTATTCGGGGTCCGGGGAGCTGTTTTTT. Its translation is CASSLYSGSGELFF.

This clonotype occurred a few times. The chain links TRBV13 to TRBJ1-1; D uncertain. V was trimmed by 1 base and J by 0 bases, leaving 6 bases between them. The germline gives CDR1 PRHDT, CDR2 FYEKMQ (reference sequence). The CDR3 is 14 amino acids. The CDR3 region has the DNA TGTGCCAGCAGCTTAGTTGAGCTGAACACTGAAGCTTTCTTT. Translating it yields CASSLVELNTEAFF. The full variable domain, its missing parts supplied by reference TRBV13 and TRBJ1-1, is AAGVIQSPRHLIKEKRETATLKCYPIPRHDTVYWYQQGPGQDPQFLISFYEKMQSDKGSIPDRFSAQQFSDYHSELNMSSLELGDSALYFCASSLVELNTEAFFGQGTRLTVV.

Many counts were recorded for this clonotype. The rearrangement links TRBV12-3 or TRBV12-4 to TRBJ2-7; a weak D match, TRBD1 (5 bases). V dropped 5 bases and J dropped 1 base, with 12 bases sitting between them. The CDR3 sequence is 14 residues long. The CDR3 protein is CASSPDSVSYEQYF. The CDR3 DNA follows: TGTGCCAGCAGTCCCGACAGCGTATCCTACGAGCAGTACTTC.

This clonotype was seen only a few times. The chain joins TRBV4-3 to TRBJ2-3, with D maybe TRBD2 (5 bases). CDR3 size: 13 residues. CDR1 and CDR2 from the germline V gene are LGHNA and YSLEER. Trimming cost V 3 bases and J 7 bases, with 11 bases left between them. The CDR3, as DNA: TGCGCCAGCAGCCAGCTCGGGGTGAATACGCAGTATTTT. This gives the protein CASSQLGVNTQYF.

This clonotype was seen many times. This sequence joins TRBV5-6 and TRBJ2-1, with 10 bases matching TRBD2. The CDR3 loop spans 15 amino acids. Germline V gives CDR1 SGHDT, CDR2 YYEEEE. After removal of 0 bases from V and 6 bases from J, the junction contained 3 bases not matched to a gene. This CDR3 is CASSLVVAGGNEQFF. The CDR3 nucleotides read TGTGCCAGCAGCTTGGTGGTAGCGGGAGGCAATGAGCAGTTCTTC.

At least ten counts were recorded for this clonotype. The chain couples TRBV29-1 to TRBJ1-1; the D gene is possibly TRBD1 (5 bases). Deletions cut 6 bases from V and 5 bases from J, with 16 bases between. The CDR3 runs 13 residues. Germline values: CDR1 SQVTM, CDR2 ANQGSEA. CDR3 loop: CSVGGRAETEAFF. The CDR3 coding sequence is TGCAGCGTGGGGGGAAGGGCCGAAACTGAAGCTTTCTTT.

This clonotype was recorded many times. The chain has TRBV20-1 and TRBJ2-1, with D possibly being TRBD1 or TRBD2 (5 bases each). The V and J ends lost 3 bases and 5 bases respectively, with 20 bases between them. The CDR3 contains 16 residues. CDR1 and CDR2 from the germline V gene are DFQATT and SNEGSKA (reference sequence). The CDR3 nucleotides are TGCAGTGCTAGGTGGCCACCGGGGCGTAGCGACAATGAGCAGTTCTTC. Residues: CSARWPPGRSDNEQFF.

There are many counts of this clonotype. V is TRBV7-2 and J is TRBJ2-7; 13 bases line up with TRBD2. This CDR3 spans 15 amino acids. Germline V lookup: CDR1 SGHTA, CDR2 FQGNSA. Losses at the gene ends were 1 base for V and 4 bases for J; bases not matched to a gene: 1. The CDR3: CASSLGTSGGYEQYF. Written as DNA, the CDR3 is TGTGCCAGCAGCTTAGGGACTAGCGGGGGTTACGAGCAGTACTTC. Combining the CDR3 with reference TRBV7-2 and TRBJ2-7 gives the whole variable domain GAGVSQSPSNKVTEKGKDVELRCDPISGHTALYWYRQSLGQGLEFLIYFQGNSAPDKSGLPSDRFSAERTGGSVSTLTIQRTQQEDSAVYLCASSLGTSGGYEQYFGPGTRLTVT.

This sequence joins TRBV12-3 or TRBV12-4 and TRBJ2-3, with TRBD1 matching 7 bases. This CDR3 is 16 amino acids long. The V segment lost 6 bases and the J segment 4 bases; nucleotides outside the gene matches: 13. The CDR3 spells CASSLMDRIAPDTQYF. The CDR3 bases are TGTGCCAGCAGCCTGATGGACAGGATAGCCCCAGATACGCAGTATTTT.

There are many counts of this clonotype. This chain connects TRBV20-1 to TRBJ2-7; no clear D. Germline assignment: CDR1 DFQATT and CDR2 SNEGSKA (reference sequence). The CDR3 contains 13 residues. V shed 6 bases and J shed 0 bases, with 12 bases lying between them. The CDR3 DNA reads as TGCAGTGCGAGGACGCAGAGCTCCTACGAGCAGTACTTC. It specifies CSARTQSSYEQYF.

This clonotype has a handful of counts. CDR3 sequence reads: CAISDQTGSDYGYTF. DNA of the CDR3: TGTGCCATCAGTGACCAGACAGGGAGCGACTATGGCTACACCTTC. The rearrangement joins TRBV10-3 to TRBJ1-2; 7 nucleotides match TRBD1. V shed 3 bases and J 3 bases; nucleotides not matched to a gene: 7. The CDR3 sequence is 15 residues long. Germline CDR1 is ENHRY and CDR2 is SYGVKD.

The chain's CDR3 is CASSDRWGGGLSEAFF. The CDR3 nucleotides are TGTGCCAGCAGCGACCGCTGGGGGGGAGGATTGTCTGAAGCTTTCTTT. The chain employs TRBV7-2 and TRBJ1-1; tentative D call: TRBD1 (5 bases). The CDR3 covers 16 residues. V was trimmed by 5 bases and J by 6 bases, leaving 22 bases between them. The V gene's germline CDR1 is SGHTA and CDR2 FQGNSA.

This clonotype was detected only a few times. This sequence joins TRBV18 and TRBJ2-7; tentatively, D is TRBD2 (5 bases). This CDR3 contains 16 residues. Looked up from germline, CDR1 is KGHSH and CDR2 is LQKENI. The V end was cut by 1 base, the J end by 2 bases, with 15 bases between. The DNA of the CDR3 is TGTGCCAGCTCACCACTAGACTACTCAAGTGCCTACGAGCAGTACTTC. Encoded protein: CASSPLDYSSAYEQYF.

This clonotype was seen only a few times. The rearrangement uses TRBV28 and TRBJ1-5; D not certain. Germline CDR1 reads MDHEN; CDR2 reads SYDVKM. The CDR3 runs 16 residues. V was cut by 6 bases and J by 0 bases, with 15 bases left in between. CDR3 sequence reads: CASRGKQQYSNQPQHF. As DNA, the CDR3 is TGTGCCAGCAGGGGGAAACAGCAGTATAGCAATCAGCCCCAGCATTTT.

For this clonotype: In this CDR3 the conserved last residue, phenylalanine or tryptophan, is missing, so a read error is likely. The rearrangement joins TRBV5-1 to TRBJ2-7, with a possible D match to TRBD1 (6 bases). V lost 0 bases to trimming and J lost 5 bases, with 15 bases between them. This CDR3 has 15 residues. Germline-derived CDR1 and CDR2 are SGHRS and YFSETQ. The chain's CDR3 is CASSLDRAFVDEQYS. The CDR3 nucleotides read TGCGCCAGCAGCTTGGACAGGGCGTTCGTGGACGAGCAGTACTCC.

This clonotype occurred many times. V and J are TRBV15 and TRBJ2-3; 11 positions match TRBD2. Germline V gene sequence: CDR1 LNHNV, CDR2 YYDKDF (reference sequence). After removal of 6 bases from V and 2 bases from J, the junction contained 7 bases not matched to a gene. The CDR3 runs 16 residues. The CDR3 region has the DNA TGTGCCACCAGTTTCGATAGCGGGGGGGCCACAGATACGCAGTATTTT. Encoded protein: CATSFDSGGATDTQYF.

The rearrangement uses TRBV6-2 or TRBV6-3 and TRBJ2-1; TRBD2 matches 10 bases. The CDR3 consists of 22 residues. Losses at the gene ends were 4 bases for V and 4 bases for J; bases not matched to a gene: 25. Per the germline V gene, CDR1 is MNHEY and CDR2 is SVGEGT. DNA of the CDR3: TGTGCCAGCAGTTTAACTCGAGGACCAACTATCACCGGGACTAGCGCTTACAATGAGCAGTTCTTC. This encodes CASSLTRGPTITGTSAYNEQFF.

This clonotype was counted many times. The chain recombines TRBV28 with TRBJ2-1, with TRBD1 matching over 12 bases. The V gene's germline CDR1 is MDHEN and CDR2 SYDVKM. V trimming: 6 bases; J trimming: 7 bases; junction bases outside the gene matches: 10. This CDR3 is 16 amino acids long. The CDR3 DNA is TGTGCCAGCAGCACCGAGGGACAGGGGGCAGGGAATGAGCAGTTCTTC. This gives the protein CASSTEGQGAGNEQFF.

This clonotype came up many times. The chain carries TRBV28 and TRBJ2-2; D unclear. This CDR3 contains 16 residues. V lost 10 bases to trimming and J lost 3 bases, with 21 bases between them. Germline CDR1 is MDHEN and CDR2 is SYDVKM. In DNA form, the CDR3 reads TGTGCCACTCGTAGCTCGGCGTGGCGTGACACCGGGGAGCTGTTTTTT. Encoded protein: CATRSSAWRDTGELFF.

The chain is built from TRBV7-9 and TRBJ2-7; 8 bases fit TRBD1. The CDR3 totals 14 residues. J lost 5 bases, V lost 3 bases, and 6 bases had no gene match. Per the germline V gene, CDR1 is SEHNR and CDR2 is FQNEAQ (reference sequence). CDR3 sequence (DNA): TGTGCCAGCAGCTTCCAGGGGGCGTCGGACGAGCAGTACTTC. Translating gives CASSFQGASDEQYF.

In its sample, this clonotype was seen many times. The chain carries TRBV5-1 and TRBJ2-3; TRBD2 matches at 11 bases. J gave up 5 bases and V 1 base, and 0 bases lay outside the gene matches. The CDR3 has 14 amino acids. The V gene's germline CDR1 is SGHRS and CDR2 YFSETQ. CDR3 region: CASSLLAGGDTQYF. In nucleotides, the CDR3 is TGCGCCAGCAGCTTGCTAGCGGGGGGAGATACGCAGTATTTT.

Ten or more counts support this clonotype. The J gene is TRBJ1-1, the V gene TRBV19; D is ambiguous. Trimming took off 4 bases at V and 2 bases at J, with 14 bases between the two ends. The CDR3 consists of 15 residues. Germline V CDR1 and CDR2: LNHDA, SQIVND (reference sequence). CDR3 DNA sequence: TGTGCCAGTAGTAGCGGGCCGACTTATAACACTGAAGCTTTCTTT. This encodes CASSSGPTYNTEAFF.

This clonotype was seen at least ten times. CDR3 protein: CASSRTSGGDEQFF. Here the CDR3 DNA reads TGTGCCAGCAGTCGGACTAGCGGGGGGGATGAGCAGTTCTTC. The chain employs TRBV7-2 and TRBJ2-1; TRBD2 aligns across 15 bases. In germline, CDR1 is SGHTA, CDR2 FQGNSA. This CDR3 has 14 amino acids. V shed 6 bases, J shed 8 bases, and the junction held 2 bases outside the gene matches.

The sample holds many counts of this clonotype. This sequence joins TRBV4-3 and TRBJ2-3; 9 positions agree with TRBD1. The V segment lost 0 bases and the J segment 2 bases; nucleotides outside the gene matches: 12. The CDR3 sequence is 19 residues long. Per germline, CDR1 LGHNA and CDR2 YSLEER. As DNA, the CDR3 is TGCGCCAGCAGCCAAGAGATCACTGGACAGGGGAAAATCACAGATACGCAGTATTTT. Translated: CASSQEITGQGKITDTQYF.

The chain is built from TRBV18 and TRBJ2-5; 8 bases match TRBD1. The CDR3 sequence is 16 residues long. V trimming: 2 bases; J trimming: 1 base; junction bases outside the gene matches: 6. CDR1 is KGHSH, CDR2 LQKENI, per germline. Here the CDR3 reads CASSPGQGEIQETQYF. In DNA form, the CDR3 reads TGTGCCAGCTCACCAGGACAGGGAGAGATCCAAGAGACCCAGTACTTC.

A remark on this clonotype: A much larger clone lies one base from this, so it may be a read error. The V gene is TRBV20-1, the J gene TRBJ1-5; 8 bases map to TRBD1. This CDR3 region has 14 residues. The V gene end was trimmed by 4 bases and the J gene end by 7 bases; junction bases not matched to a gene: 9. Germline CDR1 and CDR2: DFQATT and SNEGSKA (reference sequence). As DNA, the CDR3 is TGCAGTGCTACCCCCGGACAGGGTGGGCAGCCCCAGCATTTT. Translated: CSATPGQGGQPQHF.

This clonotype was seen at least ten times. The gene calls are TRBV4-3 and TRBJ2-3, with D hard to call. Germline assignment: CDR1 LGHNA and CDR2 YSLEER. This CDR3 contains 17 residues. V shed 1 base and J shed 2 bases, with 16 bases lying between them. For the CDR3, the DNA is TGCGCCAGCAGCCAAGGGTTTCAGTCCCTGTACACAGATACGCAGTATTTT. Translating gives CASSQGFQSLYTDTQYF.

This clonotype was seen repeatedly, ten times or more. The CDR3 nucleotides read TGTGCCATTCATGAAGCGGGGGGGCCGAGAGAGCAGTTCTTC. Its protein is CAIHEAGGPREQFF. The chain links TRBV10-3 to TRBJ2-1; 10 bases line up with TRBD2. V shed 9 bases and J 10 bases; nucleotides not matched to a gene: 12. The CDR3 extends over 14 amino acids. Germline V gives CDR1 ENHRY, CDR2 SYGVKD.

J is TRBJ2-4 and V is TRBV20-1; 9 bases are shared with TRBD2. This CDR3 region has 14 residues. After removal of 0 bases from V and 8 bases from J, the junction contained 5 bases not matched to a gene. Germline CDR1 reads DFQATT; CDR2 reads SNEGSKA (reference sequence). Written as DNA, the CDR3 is TGCAGTGCTAGAGATCATGGCGGGAGGGACATTCAGTACTTC. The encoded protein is CSARDHGGRDIQYF.